These 28 T cell receptor beta chains were all obtained from the same sample, sequenced in a study of T cells after yellow fever vaccination. TCRdb processed the 5' RACE reads anew with MiXCR; each CDR3 protein has one entry. Among a few hundred thousand distinct CDR3 sequences, around 9.3% were seen once, and the ten largest hold 3% to 3.5%. The material was CD4+ T cells sorted from PBMCs, obtained 5 days after the yellow fever booster vaccination. The receptor source for this set is a man between 18 and 29 years old who received the YFV17D yellow fever vaccine.

This clonotype was recorded a few times. The V and J genes are TRBV6-5 and TRBJ1-6; weak D call: TRBD1 (5 bases). CDR1 and CDR2 from the germline V gene are MNHEY and SVGAGI. V was cut by 10 bases and J by 7 bases, with 17 bases left in between. The CDR3 sequence is 14 residues long. This CDR3 reads CANLTAGLNSPLHF. The CDR3 region has the DNA TGTGCCAATCTCACAGCGGGGCTCAATTCACCCCTCCACTTT.

The gene calls are TRBV6-5 and TRBJ2-7, with 7 bases fitting TRBD1. The germline V gene has CDR1 MNHEY and CDR2 SVGAGI. The CDR3 is made up of 17 amino acids. Unmatched junction bases numbered 20, after V lost 6 bases and J lost 6 bases. The CDR3 here is CASSSDRAISLRGEQYF. Written as DNA, the CDR3 is TGTGCCAGCAGCTCCGACAGGGCAATCTCCCTTAGGGGCGAGCAGTACTTC.

The gene calls are TRBV5-1 and TRBJ2-4, with D perhaps assigned TRBD1 or TRBD2 (5 bases each). V lost 0 bases and J lost 7, with 11 bases in between. In germline, CDR1 is SGHRS, CDR2 YFSETQ. This CDR3 contains 14 residues. CDR3 region: CASSLEGTGNIQYF. In nucleotides, the CDR3 is TGCGCCAGCAGCTTGGAGGGGACGGGGAACATTCAGTACTTC.

This clonotype was observed a few times. The CDR3, as DNA: TGTGCCAGCAGTTACTCGATTGAGGACTATGGCTACACCTTC. This translates into CASSYSIEDYGYTF. This sequence joins TRBV6-2 or TRBV6-3 and TRBJ1-2; D not certain. V gave up 0 bases and J gave up 3 bases, with 8 bases separating them. CDR3 length: 14 residues. Germline assignment: CDR1 MNHEY and CDR2 SVGEGT.

This clonotype has a handful of counts. J is TRBJ2-1 and V is TRBV2; 7 bases are a match to TRBD2. Germline V gene sequence: CDR1 SNHLY, CDR2 FYNNEI. The CDR3 is 16 amino acids. V shed 3 bases and J 5 bases; nucleotides not matched to a gene: 10. The CDR3, as DNA: TGTGCCAGCAGTGAGGCGCCGGCGGGGGAAAACAATGAGCAGTTCTTC. Amino acids: CASSEAPAGENNEQFF.

This clonotype was picked up a small number of times. This chain joins TRBV7-3 and TRBJ2-7; 11 bases agree with TRBD1. CDR1 and CDR2 (germline): SGHTA, FQGTGA. The CDR3 contains 15 residues. The J segment lost 5 bases and the V segment lost 2 bases, leaving 5 bases of the junction unmatched. CDR3 sequence (DNA): TGTGCCAGCAGCTTAGGACAGGGGGCATGGGACGAGCAGTACTTC. Its protein product is CASSLGQGAWDEQYF.

This clonotype was detected only a few times. This sequence joins TRBV19 and TRBJ2-3; 7 bases are a match to TRBD2. CDR1 is LNHDA, CDR2 SQIVND, per germline (reference sequence). The CDR3 is 15 amino acids. Trimming cost V 8 bases and J 6 bases; bases outside gene matches: 14. CDR3 in amino acids: CASGVRAGEMDTQYF. In DNA, the CDR3 is TGTGCCAGTGGAGTACGGGCGGGAGAGATGGATACGCAGTATTTT.

This clonotype showed up just a few times. The chain has TRBV3-1 and TRBJ2-1; 10 bases map to TRBD2. CDR3 size: 16 residues. Losses at the gene ends were 6 bases for V and 5 bases for J; bases not matched to a gene: 10. Germline V gene data show CDR1 as LGHDT and CDR2 as YNNKEL (reference sequence). The CDR3 DNA follows: TGTGCCAGCAGAAACAGCGGGGGGGCACCCCACAATGAGCAGTTCTTC. Translating it yields CASRNSGGAPHNEQFF.

The chain joins TRBV21-1 to TRBJ2-7; the table names TRBD1, a call not compared with the DNA. TRBV21-1 is reported as a pseudogene. The CDR3 runs to 15 residues. The CDR3 DNA sequence: TGTGCCAGCAGCAATCCCTTGGACAGTCCCTACGAGCAGTACTTC. Amino acids: CASSNPLDSPYEQYF.

This clonotype was counted many times. CDR3 coding DNA: TGTGCCAGCCGAATAGGGGATACGCAGTATTTT. This codes for CASRIGDTQYF. V gene TRBV5-4 combines with J gene TRBJ2-3; D is unresolved. The CDR3 extends over 11 amino acids. Germline loops: CDR1 SGHNT, CDR2 YYREEE (reference sequence). V lost 7 bases and J lost 6, with 9 bases in between.

This clonotype was picked up many times. The chain combines TRBV6-2 or TRBV6-3 with TRBJ2-1; 7 bases line up with TRBD2. CDR1 and CDR2 (germline): MNHEY, SVGEGT. Unmatched junction bases numbered 15, after V lost 0 bases and J lost 7 bases. The CDR3 has 18 amino acids. CDR3 nucleotide sequence: TGTGCCAGCAGTTACTCCCAGGCGGGGGACTTTCGAAGGAATGAGCAGTTCTTC. Protein: CASSYSQAGDFRRNEQFF.

The sample holds a few counts of this clonotype. This chain connects TRBV20-1 to TRBJ2-5; no definite D call. Germline CDR1 and CDR2: DFQATT and SNEGSKA (reference sequence). With 3 bases removed from V and 5 bases from J, the gap between germline ends came to 10 bases. This CDR3 is 12 amino acids long. The CDR3 bases are TGCAGTGCTAGGGGCCATCGGGAGACCCAGTACTTC. This sequence encodes CSARGHRETQYF.

This clonotype has a handful of counts. This rearrangement joins TRBV28 to TRBJ1-1; D remains ambiguous. The CDR3 extends over 12 amino acids. From germline, CDR1 is MDHEN and CDR2 SYDVKM. The V and J ends lost 5 bases and 10 bases respectively, with 14 bases between them. The CDR3 DNA follows: TGTGCCAGCAGTGAAACAGTGCCTGCAGCTTTCTTT. It is translated as CASSETVPAAFF. Full variable domain (rest looked up from reference TRBV28 and TRBJ1-1): DVKVTQSSRYLVKRTGEKVFLECVQDMDHENMFWYRQDPGLGLRLIYFSYDVKMKEKGDIPEGYSVSREKKERFSLILESASTNQTSMYLCASSETVPAAFFGQGTRLTVV.

The chain has TRBV7-3 and TRBJ2-1, with D hard to call. In germline, CDR1 is SGHTA, CDR2 FQGTGA. V dropped 5 bases and J dropped 2 bases, with 13 bases sitting between them. This CDR3 is built from 15 residues. This CDR3 reads CASSPLGKAYNEQFF. The CDR3 coding sequence is TGTGCCAGCAGCCCCTTGGGGAAGGCCTACAATGAGCAGTTCTTC.

This clonotype was counted once. V gene TRBV27 combines with J gene TRBJ2-3, with 11 bases matching TRBD2. The germline V gene encodes CDR1 MNHEY and CDR2 SMNVEV (reference sequence). Trimming removed 3 bases from V and 4 bases from J; junction bases left unmatched: 9. This CDR3 spans 17 amino acids. DNA of the CDR3: TGTGCCAGCAGTTTGTCCCCTAGCGGGGGGCTGGCAGATACGCAGTATTTT. Amino acid sequence: CASSLSPSGGLADTQYF.

This clonotype was observed many times. The J gene is TRBJ2-2, the V gene TRBV2; no reliable D call. This CDR3 has 12 amino acids. Germline values: CDR1 SNHLY, CDR2 FYNNEI. Deletions cut 3 bases from V and 7 bases from J, with 6 bases between. This chain's CDR3 is CASSDLSGELFF. The CDR3 coding sequence is TGTGCCAGCAGTGACCTTAGCGGGGAGCTGTTTTTT.

This clonotype was seen a handful of times. V usage is TRBV10-3 and J usage is TRBJ2-5, with D perhaps matching TRBD1 (6 bases). Germline V gene sequence: CDR1 ENHRY, CDR2 SYGVKD. The CDR3 loop spans 13 amino acids. V was cut by 10 bases and J by 5 bases, with 17 bases left in between. The CDR3 protein is CATGTQPRETQYF. CDR3 in DNA: TGTGCCACCGGGACACAGCCCAGGGAGACCCAGTACTTC.

In this sample, this clonotype turned up many times. This chain connects TRBV5-1 to TRBJ2-5, with D tentatively TRBD2 (7 bases). V lost 0 bases, J lost 1 base, and 13 bases lay in between. Germline CDR1 SGHRS, CDR2 YFSETQ. The length of the CDR3 is 16 residues. CDR3 amino acids: CASSLAEGGIQETQYF. The CDR3 nucleotides are TGCGCCAGCAGCTTGGCCGAGGGGGGGATCCAAGAGACCCAGTACTTC.

This clonotype was found many times. DNA for the CDR3: TGTGCCAGCAGTTTGATCGCAGGTAATCAGCCCCAGCATTTT. Its translation is CASSLIAGNQPQHF. This sequence joins TRBV28 and TRBJ1-5; no reliable D call. The CDR3 extends over 14 amino acids. Trimming removed 3 bases at V and 4 bases at J, with 10 bases between. Looked up from germline, CDR1 is MDHEN and CDR2 is SYDVKM.

This clonotype was seen a few times. CDR3 coding DNA: TGTGCCAGCAGTCCCCAGGGTGGGGGCCGTAATGAAAAACTGTTTTTT. As protein: CASSPQGGGRNEKLFF. This rearrangement joins TRBV12-3 or TRBV12-4 to TRBJ1-4; D perhaps matches TRBD1 (6 bases). The CDR3 contains 16 residues. Trimming left V 5 bases short and J 4 bases short, with 17 bases between.

There are many counts of this clonotype. The DNA for the CDR3 is TGTGCTAGTGCCCCCAGATATGGCGGTAATGAGCAGTTCTTC. This translates into CASAPRYGGNEQFF. This chain joins TRBV12-5 and TRBJ2-1, with D unclear. Germline V gene lookup returns CDR1 LGHNT and CDR2 FRNRAP. V lost 7 bases and J lost 7, with 17 bases in between. The CDR3 spans 14 residues.

There are a few counts of this clonotype. The chain combines TRBV5-1 with TRBJ1-1, with 11 bases that match TRBD1. CDR3 length: 13 amino acids. Germline V lookup: CDR1 SGHRS, CDR2 YFSETQ. After removal of 7 bases from V and 4 bases from J, the junction contained 3 bases not matched to a gene. The CDR3 DNA reads TGCGCCAGCGGGACAGGGGGAGGCACTGAAGCTTTCTTT. It yields the protein CASGTGGGTEAFF.

Many counts were recorded for this clonotype. The chain recombines TRBV5-1 with TRBJ2-3; perhaps TRBD2 as D (5 bases). The V gene lost 8 bases and the J gene lost 2 bases, with 9 bases spanning the gap. Germline CDR1 reads SGHRS; CDR2 reads YFSETQ. This CDR3 comprises 12 residues. The CDR3 loop is CASGLDTDTQYF. The CDR3, as DNA: TGCGCCAGTGGACTTGACACAGATACGCAGTATTTT.

V usage is TRBV12-3 or TRBV12-4 and J usage is TRBJ2-4; D is ambiguous. The germline V and J ends were trimmed by 5 bases and 2 bases, with 19 bases remaining between them. This CDR3 has 17 amino acids. DNA of the CDR3: TGTGCCAGCAGTGGTCTAGGCGCGCAGAGCTCCAAAAACATTCAGTACTTC. This sequence encodes CASSGLGAQSSKNIQYF.

This clonotype was found many times. This chain links TRBV7-9 with TRBJ1-1; no clear D gene. V was shortened by 3 bases and J by 1 base, with 9 bases between the two germline ends. Germline V gene lookup returns CDR1 SEHNR and CDR2 FQNEAQ (reference sequence). This CDR3 is 14 amino acids long. For the CDR3, the DNA is TGTGCCAGCAGCTTTCTCCGGAAGAACACTGAAGCTTTCTTT. Its translation: CASSFLRKNTEAFF. The full variable domain, with the rest looked up from reference TRBV7-9 and TRBJ1-1, is DTGVSQNPRHKITKRGQNVTFRCDPISEHNRLYWYRQTLGQGPEFLTYFQNEAQLEKSRLLSDRFSAERPKGSFSTLEIQRTEQGDSAMYLCASSFLRKNTEAFFGQGTRLTVV.

This clonotype has at least ten counts. The chain is built from TRBV6-6 and TRBJ1-6; 8 nucleotides match TRBD1. The CDR3 spans 15 residues. CDR1 is MNHNY and CDR2 is SVGAGI in the germline V gene (reference sequence). V dropped 6 bases and J dropped 5; count of bases not matched to a gene: 6. The DNA for the CDR3 is TGTGCCAGCAGGTGGGGGGACAGGAATAATTCACCCCTCCACTTT. It yields the protein CASRWGDRNNSPLHF.

This CDR3 is CASGFREGATDTQYF. In nucleotides, the CDR3 is TGTGCTAGTGGTTTCAGGGAAGGGGCCACAGATACGCAGTATTTT. The chain combines TRBV12-5 with TRBJ2-3; a weak D match, TRBD1 (5 bases). The germline CDR1 and CDR2 sequences are LGHNT and FRNRAP. The CDR3 consists of 15 residues. Trimming left V 3 bases short and J 2 bases short, with 12 bases between.

This clonotype was seen more than once but under ten times. This sequence joins TRBV7-2 and TRBJ1-6, with a tentative D call TRBD1 (5 bases). Between the trimmed V and J ends, which lost 6 bases and 9 bases, there was a span of 18 bases. The CDR3 runs to 15 residues. Per the germline V gene, CDR1 is SGHTA and CDR2 is FQGNSA. The CDR3: CASSPRVSVTSPLHF. The CDR3 bases are TGTGCCAGCAGTCCCAGGGTGAGTGTGACTTCACCCCTCCACTTT.